This T cell receptor beta chain was documented in a study of shared clonotypes between healthy human individuals. In the case of this clone: What it recognizes is unknown.

Nashville, Tennessee was home to all donors, who were Caucasian adults. The repertoire was sequenced with immunoSEQ multiplex PCR; TCRdb's copy has only in-frame clones and lacks some. The sample records 850,000 to 1,200,000 clones, around four fifths being singletons. Study-wide results and caveats: The naive CD4 repertoires of several donors were compared, and approximately 5% of clonotypes were shared.

The germline V gene has CDR1 MGHDK and CDR2 SYGVNS. Trimming took 5 bases from V and 5 from J; bases not matched to a gene: 11. The CDR3 spans 16 residues. Sequencing was carried out using memory CD4+ T cells sorted from blood. Subset described: CD45RA-negative fraction. This receptor was obtained from a young man in good health. The gene calls are TRBV25-1 and TRBJ2-5; 10 nucleotides align to TRBD1. Written as DNA, the CDR3 is TGTGCCAGCAGTATACATAGGACAGGGGGGACGGAGACCCAGTACTTC. This encodes CASSIHRTGGTETQYF.